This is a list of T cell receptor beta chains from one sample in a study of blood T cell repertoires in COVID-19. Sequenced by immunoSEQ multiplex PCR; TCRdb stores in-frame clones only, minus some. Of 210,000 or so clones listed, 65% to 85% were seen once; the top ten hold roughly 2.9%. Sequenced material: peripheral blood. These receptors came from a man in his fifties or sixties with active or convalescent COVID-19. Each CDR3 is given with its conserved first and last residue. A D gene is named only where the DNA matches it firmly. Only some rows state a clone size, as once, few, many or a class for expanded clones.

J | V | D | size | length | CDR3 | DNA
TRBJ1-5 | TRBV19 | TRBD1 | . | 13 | CASTRDRDQPQHF | TGTGCCAGTACTCGGGACAGGGATCAGCCCCAGCATTTT
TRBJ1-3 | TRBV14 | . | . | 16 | CASSPTTTYSGNTIYF | TGTGCCAGCAGCCCAACCACGACATACTCTGGAAACACCATATATTTT
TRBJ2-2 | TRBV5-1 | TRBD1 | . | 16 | CASSSTGGINTGELFF | TGCGCCAGCAGCTCGACAGGGGGCATTAACACCGGGGAGCTGTTTTTT
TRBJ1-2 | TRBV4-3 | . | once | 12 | CASSQRGYGYTF | TGCGCCAGCAGTCAACGGGGGTATGGCTACACCTTC
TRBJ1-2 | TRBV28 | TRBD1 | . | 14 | CASRDYTGAYGYTF | TGTGCCAGCAGGGATTACACAGGGGCCTATGGCTACACCTTC
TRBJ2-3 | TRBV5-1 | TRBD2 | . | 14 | CASSRLAGGDTQYF | TGCGCCAGCAGCCGACTAGCGGGAGGGGATACGCAGTATTTT
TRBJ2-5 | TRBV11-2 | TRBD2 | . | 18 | CASSLDVVIAGSRETQYF | TGTGCCAGCAGCTTAGATGTGGTAATAGCGGGGTCCCGGGAGACCCAGTACTTC
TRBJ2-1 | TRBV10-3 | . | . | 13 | CAIRGSSYNEQFF | TGTGCCATCCGCGGAAGCTCCTACAATGAGCAGTTCTTC
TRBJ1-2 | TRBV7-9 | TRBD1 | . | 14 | CASSFPGTVSGYTF | TGTGCCAGCAGCTTCCCCGGGACAGTTTCCGGCTACACCTTC
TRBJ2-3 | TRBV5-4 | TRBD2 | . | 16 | CASSLESGGGADTQYF | TGTGCCAGCAGCTTAGAGAGCGGGGGCGGGGCAGATACGCAGTATTTT
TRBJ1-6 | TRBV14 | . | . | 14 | CASSQEVRNSPLHF | TGTGCCAGCAGCCAAGAGGTCAGGAATTCACCCCTCCACTTT
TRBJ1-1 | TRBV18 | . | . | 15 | CASSPNGGTNTEAFF | TGTGCCAGCTCACCCAATGGGGGGACGAACACTGAAGCTTTCTTT
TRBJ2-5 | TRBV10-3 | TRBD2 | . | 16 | CAISEALAGVGETQYF | TGTGCCATCAGTGAGGCGTTAGCGGGAGTGGGGGAGACCCAGTACTTC
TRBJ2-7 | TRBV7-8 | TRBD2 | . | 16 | CASSRFRLAGRYEQYF | TGTGCCAGCAGCCGTTTTAGACTAGCGGGGAGATACGAGCAGTACTTC
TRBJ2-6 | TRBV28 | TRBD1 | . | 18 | CASSLPLGQGAGANVLTF | TGTGCCAGCAGCCTCCCCTTGGGACAGGGCGCTGGGGCCAACGTCCTGACTTTC
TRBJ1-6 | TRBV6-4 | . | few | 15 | CASSDSIGGNSPLHF | TGTGCCAGCAGTGACTCGATAGGGGGTAATTCACCCCTCCACTTT
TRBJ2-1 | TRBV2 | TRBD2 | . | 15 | CASNQATGLAGKQFF | TGTGCCAGCAACCAAGCCACGGGACTAGCGGGTAAGCAGTTCTTC
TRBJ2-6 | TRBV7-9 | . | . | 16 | CASSRGQSSGANVLTF | TGTGCCAGCAGCCGAGGACAGAGCTCTGGGGCCAACGTCCTGACTTTC
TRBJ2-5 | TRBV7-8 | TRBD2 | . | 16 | CASSQTSGGGQETQYF | TGTGCCAGCAGCCAAACTAGCGGGGGGGGCCAAGAGACCCAGTACTTC
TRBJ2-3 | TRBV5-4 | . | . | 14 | CASSPRDSRNTQYF | TGTGCCAGCAGCCCAAGGGACTCAAGGAATACGCAGTATTTT
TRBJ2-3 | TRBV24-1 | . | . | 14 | CATSDRTGTDTQYF | TGTGCCACCAGTGATCGGACAGGCACAGATACGCAGTATTTT
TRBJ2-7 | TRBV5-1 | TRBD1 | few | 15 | CASRQTPGQGGEQYF | TGCGCCAGCAGACAAACCCCGGGACAGGGAGGGGAGCAGTACTTC
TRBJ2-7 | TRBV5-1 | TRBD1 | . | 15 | CASSLVAGGSYEQYF | TGCGCCAGCAGCTTGGTAGCAGGGGGCTCCTACGAGCAGTACTTC
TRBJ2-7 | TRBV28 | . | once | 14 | CASSFPGGVNEQYF | TGTGCCAGCAGTTTCCCCGGGGGTGTCAACGAGCAGTACTTC
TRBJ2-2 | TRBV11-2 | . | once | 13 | CASSSARGGELFF | TGTGCCAGCAGTTCCGCGCGGGGCGGGGAGCTGTTTTTT